The TCR beta chain described here comes from a study of blood T cell repertoires in COVID-19. Looking at the study overall: Samples representing acute and convalescent COVID-19 were sourced from the United States, Italy and Spain. T cells, B-cell-depleted T cells, or PBMCs supplied cDNA or gDNA.

Per the study methods: Estimated nucleated cell counts came from reference gene primer amplification. The data were produced by immunoSEQ multiplex PCR, yet TCRdb's version contains in-frame clones alone and is incomplete. The V and J calls and clone size come from that table; D and trimming were worked out from the DNA. The top ten hold roughly 7.8% of the sample, which has 180,000 or so clones, 65% to 90% seen once. The V segment lost 4 bases and the J segment 13 bases; nucleotides outside the gene matches: 10. Germline CDR1 and CDR2: MRHNA and SNTAGT. This CDR3 has 14 amino acids. Sequencing used peripheral blood. The clonotype originates from a man aged 55 to 70 with acute or convalescent COVID-19. The chain joins TRBV6-4 to TRBJ1-6; TRBD1 matches at 7 bases. The CDR3 is CASSADRVMAPLHF. CDR3 DNA: TGTGCCAGCAGTGCCGACAGGGTGATGGCGCCCCTCCACTTT.